This TCR beta chain was obtained from a study of blood T cell repertoires in COVID-19. Study overall: Italy, Spain and the United States were the sources of the convalescent and acute COVID-19 samples. PBMCs, B-cell-depleted T cells, or T cells provided the cDNA or gDNA that made up the material.

Original analysis: Estimated nucleated cell counts came from reference gene primer amplification. Libraries were prepared by immunoSEQ multiplex PCR; TCRdb keeps only in-frame clonotypes and omits some of them. The D gene and trimming were derived from the DNA, and the V and J assignments and clone size from that table. In the table there are 110,000 or so clones, more than 75% of which are singletons. Trimming left V 6 bases short and J 5 bases short, with 13 bases between. CDR1 SNHLY and CDR2 FYNNEI come from the germline V gene. The CDR3 has 13 amino acids. This rearrangement joins TRBV2 to TRBJ1-1; D unclear. Sequenced input: peripheral blood. This clonotype was obtained from a woman aged 40 to 50 with acute or convalescent COVID-19. CDR3 in DNA: TGTGCCAGCAGCGGCCACGGCGGGACTGAAGCTTTCTTT. Translation gives CASSGHGGTEAFF.